This T cell receptor (beta chain) is drawn from a study of T cells in Graves' hyperthyroidism and ophthalmopathy. As for the study in general: The initial diagnosis was the point when peripheral blood was collected, ahead of any treatment.

The CDR3 regions of TCR beta were amplified from RNA transcripts. Researchers ran a first-round RT-PCR on the TCR CDR3 using the HTBI primer set. One entry per CDR3 protein, called by TCRdb with MiXCR from the multiplex PCR reads. The table includes hundreds of thousands of distinct CDR3 sequences, around 20% detected once. Study-wide results and limits: Blood held most thyroid clonotypes expanded above 0.001 frequency.

Under 3 months was the duration of disease in ophthalmopathy patients, who also had a Clinical Activity Score of at least 3 and a NOSPECS grade of at least 4. This clonotype showed up just a few times. Antigen: not known. The receptor was derived from a man aged 40-50 years with Graves' ophthalmopathy. The sequenced sample was blood.

This CDR3 is CASSLGGFTEAFF. As DNA, the CDR3 is TGTGCCAGCAGTTTAGGGGGGTTCACTGAAGCTTTCTTT. V is TRBV27 and J is TRBJ1-1; maybe TRBD1 (5 bases). The CDR3 runs to 13 residues. V was shortened by 2 bases and J by 4 bases, with 8 bases between the two germline ends. CDR1 and CDR2 (germline): MNHEY, SMNVEV (reference sequence).